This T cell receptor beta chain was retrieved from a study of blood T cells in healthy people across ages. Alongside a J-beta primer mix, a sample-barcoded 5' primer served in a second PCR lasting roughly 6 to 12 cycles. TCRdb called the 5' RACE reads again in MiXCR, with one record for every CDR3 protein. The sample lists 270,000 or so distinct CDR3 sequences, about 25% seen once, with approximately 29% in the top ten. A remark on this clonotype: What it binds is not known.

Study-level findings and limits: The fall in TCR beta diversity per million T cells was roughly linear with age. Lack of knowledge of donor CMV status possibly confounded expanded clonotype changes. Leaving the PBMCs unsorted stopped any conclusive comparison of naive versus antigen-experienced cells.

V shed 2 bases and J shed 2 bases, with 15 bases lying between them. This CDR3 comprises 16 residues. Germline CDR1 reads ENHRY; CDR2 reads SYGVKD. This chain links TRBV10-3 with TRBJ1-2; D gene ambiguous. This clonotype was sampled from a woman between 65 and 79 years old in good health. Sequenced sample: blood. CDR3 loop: CAISEAEVTKNYGYTF. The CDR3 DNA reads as TGTGCCATCAGTGAGGCTGAAGTAACCAAAAACTATGGCTACACCTTC.